The TCR beta chain under discussion was sequenced for a study of human versus mouse CDR3 diversity and MHC coevolution. The wider study: The immunoSEQ assay reportedly detects one in 200,000 T cells.

Using immunoSEQ multiplex PCR, the repertoire was profiled, and TCRdb retains in-frame clones only, with some absent. The table includes tens of thousands of clones, around 94% detected once. The CDR3 spans 15 residues. Per germline, CDR1 MNHEY and CDR2 SVGAGI. What was sequenced was naive CD4+ T cells from blood. The subset here: CD45RO-negative CD62L-positive naive CD4 T cells. The chain has TRBV6-5 and TRBJ2-5, with 9 nucleotides matching TRBD1. The DNA end is more similar to TRBJ2-7, so the J call may be wrong. This receptor was taken from a person aged 55 to 69 in good health. CDR3 in amino acids: CASSYAGTGSYEQYF. For the CDR3, the DNA is TGTGCCAGCAGTTACGCCGGGACAGGGTCCTACGAGCAGTACTTC.